The rows below give T cell receptor beta chains drawn from one sample of a study of blood T cell repertoires in COVID-19. Some clones are missing from TCRdb's copy, which holds only in-frame ones; the method was immunoSEQ multiplex PCR. This table holds approximately 300,000 clones, 70% to 90% found once. The sequenced sample consisted of PBMCs or T cells enriched from blood (not recorded which). Receptors originate from a woman between 25 and 40 years old who had recovered from COVID-19. Each CDR3 is given without its conserved first and last residue.

TRBV15,TRBJ1-4,ATSRVQGTNEKLF
TRBV29-1,TRBJ1-1,SVELPRQGMVMNTEAF
TRBV4-2,TRBJ2-7,ASSQEGASSYEQY
TRBV28,TRBJ1-5,ASRSQGASNQPQH
TRBV5-1,TRBJ1-1,ASSLFFGGRTEAF
TRBV5-1,TRBJ1-3,ASSYGTGGSLSSGNTIY
TRBV2,TRBJ1-1,ASSVAGMNTEAF
TRBV7-2,TRBJ2-5,ASSLVARAGSETQY
TRBV4-1,TRBJ1-3,ASSQRQGNTIY
TRBV11-2,TRBJ1-6,ASSLSTGGKSPLH
TRBV28,TRBJ1-5,ASFSGDRGGQPQH
TRBV15,TRBJ2-3,ATSHDRGFTDTQY
TRBV28,TRBJ2-7,ASSSSGLAGVYEQY
TRBV3-1/TRBV3-2,TRBJ1-4,ASSQLPSNEKLF
TRBV5-3,TRBJ2-2,ARSYGAGIRRRTTGELF
TRBV20-1,TRBJ1-1,SAPRQGVAF
TRBV18,TRBJ2-7,ASSELPGHNSYEQY
TRBV5-1,TRBJ2-7,ASSSVDRSSYEQY
TRBV7-6,TRBJ1-1,ASSFRGGETNTEAF
TRBV10-2,TRBJ1-2,ASSGDRAPGYT
TRBV7-3,TRBJ2-7,ASSPSGNPYEQY
TRBV14,TRBJ1-2,ASSLLGSNYGYT
TRBV9,TRBJ1-1,ASSAPREGVNTEAF
TRBV7-8,TRBJ2-6,ASSDEQGSSGANVLT
TRBV18,TRBJ2-6,ASSPRAGDRGRGSGANVLT
TRBV19,TRBJ1-1,ASSSPGVNTEAF
TRBV19,TRBJ1-1,ASSPGMNTEAF
TRBV29-1,TRBJ1-2,SVVAGGAGYGYT
TRBV18,TRBJ2-1,ASSPGSWISSYNEQF
TRBV6-6,TRBJ2-7,ATNRDNEQY
TRBV7-8,TRBJ2-2,ASSAGLAGTGELF
TRBV5-8,TRBJ2-7,ASSFGGGEQY
TRBV11-2,TRBJ1-1,ASSSEWTEAF
TRBV10-3,TRBJ2-1,AISPWGGPSNEQF
TRBV27,TRBJ2-3,ASSLYSPPGRVRTDTQY
TRBV5-1,TRBJ2-7,ASSFLAGVSYEQY
TRBV28,TRBJ1-2,ASSLFAGAGYGYT
TRBV5-1,TRBJ2-5,ASTLQAKEETQY
TRBV18,TRBJ1-1,ASSPTEFGTEAF
TRBV28,TRBJ1-4,ASSLVRRRATNEKLF
TRBV15,TRBJ1-1,ATSREGAQSKAF